One sample yielded the 15 T cell receptor beta chains listed below, sequenced in a study of OX40 agonist ivuxolimab in advanced cancers. The assay was immunoSEQ multiplex PCR, and TCRdb's table has in-frame clones only and misses some. The table has roughly 40,000 clones, roughly nine tenths seen once. The sample here was CD4+ or CD8+ T cells sorted from blood, taken in a trial of the OX40 agonist ivuxolimab. Receptor source: an adult with an advanced solid tumor such as melanoma, head and neck, liver or kidney cancer.

This sequence joins TRBV18 and TRBJ2-7, with 9 bases matching TRBD1. Per germline, CDR1 KGHSH and CDR2 LQKENI. V lost 5 bases and J lost 2; bases outside the gene matches: 4. This CDR3 has 14 residues. CDR3 nucleotides: TGTGCCAGCTCAGGCCGGACAGGGGCCTACGAGCAGTACTTC. It specifies CASSGRTGAYEQYF.

This clone was detected only a few times. V and J are TRBV30 and TRBJ1-1, with D possibly matching TRBD1 (5 bases). The CDR3 extends over 14 amino acids. V was cut by 0 bases and J by 0 bases, with 8 bases left in between. Germline V gene data show CDR1 as GTSNPN and CDR2 as SVGIG (reference sequence). CDR3 bases: TGTGCCTGGAGTGTAAAGGGGATGAACACTGAAGCTTTCTTT. Its translation is CAWSVKGMNTEAFF.

The V gene is TRBV18, the J gene TRBJ2-2; 8 nucleotides line up with TRBD2. V lost 4 bases, J lost 2 bases, and 9 bases stayed unmatched. This CDR3 is 17 amino acids long. Germline values: CDR1 KGHSH, CDR2 LQKENI. CDR3 nucleotides: TGTGCCAGCTCACGGGGCGTAGCGGGAAAAAACACCGGGGAGCTGTTTTTT. Translating it yields CASSRGVAGKNTGELFF.

V gene TRBV10-2 combines with J gene TRBJ1-2; D uncertain. CDR3 length: 14 amino acids. Trimming removed 8 bases at V and 8 bases at J, with 21 bases between. Germline CDR1 WSHSY, CDR2 SAAADI. CDR3 DNA: TGCGCCAGCGCGATTTATGGAGATTCGGACGGCTACACCTTC. Protein product: CASAIYGDSDGYTF.

The chain couples TRBV15 to TRBJ2-2; 7 bases agree with TRBD1. J lost 2 bases, V lost 0 bases, and 3 bases had no gene match. The CDR3 covers 16 residues. CDR1 is LNHNV and CDR2 is YYDKDF in the germline V gene (reference sequence). The CDR3 is CATSRETGSNTGELFF. CDR3 bases: TGTGCCACCAGCAGAGAGACAGGGTCAAACACCGGGGAGCTGTTTTTT.

This chain uses TRBV30 with TRBJ1-4; 7 nucleotides match TRBD1. CDR1 and CDR2 (germline): GTSNPN, SVGIG (reference sequence). The CDR3 sequence is 13 residues long. V shed 5 bases and J 5 bases; nucleotides not matched to a gene: 5. Written as DNA, the CDR3 is TGTGCCTGGGGAACAGGGGCAAATGAAAAACTGTTTTTT. The encoded protein is CAWGTGANEKLFF. The variable domain in full, completed from reference TRBV30 and TRBJ1-4, reads SQTIHQWPATLVQPVGSPLSLECTVEGTSNPNLYWYRQAAGRGLQLLFYSVGIGQISSEVPQNLSASRPQDRQFILSSKKLLLSDSGFYLCAWGTGANEKLFFGSGTQLSVL.

The genes are TRBV4-3 and TRBJ1-4; possible D gene TRBD1, 5 bases. This CDR3 comprises 13 residues. Germline V gene sequence: CDR1 LGHNA, CDR2 YSLEER. With 4 bases removed from V and 6 bases from J, the gap between germline ends came to 9 bases. Here the CDR3 reads CASSPGSHEKLFF. The CDR3 DNA is TGCGCCAGCAGCCCAGGGAGTCATGAAAAACTGTTTTTT.

The rearrangement links TRBV15 to TRBJ2-5; no definite D call. The V end lost 0 bases, the J end lost 5 bases, and 7 bases lay between the germline ends. CDR1 and CDR2 from the germline V gene are LNHNV and YYDKDF (reference sequence). This CDR3 has 13 residues. In DNA form, the CDR3 reads TGTGCCACCAGCAGAGACCGGTACGAGACCCAGTACTTC. Protein sequence: CATSRDRYETQYF.

This clone appeared a single time. The chain is built from TRBV30 and TRBJ1-2, with D unclear. Germline loops: CDR1 GTSNPN, CDR2 SVGIG (reference sequence). This CDR3 has 13 residues. Trimming left V 2 bases short and J 4 bases short, with 11 bases between. CDR3 sequence: CAWSIRTLYGYTF. The CDR3 coding sequence is TGTGCCTGGAGTATTCGGACTCTCTATGGCTACACCTTC.

The V and J genes are TRBV29-1 and TRBJ2-5; the match to TRBD2 covers 8 bases. V dropped 4 bases and J dropped 1; count of bases not matched to a gene: 8. Germline CDR1 and CDR2: SQVTM and ANQGSEA. CDR3 length: 15 residues. The CDR3, as DNA: TGCAGCGTTGCGTACGGGGGGGGGAGCCAAGAGACCCAGTACTTC. Protein sequence: CSVAYGGGSQETQYF.

This chain links TRBV2 with TRBJ1-4, with 10 bases fitting TRBD1. The CDR3 totals 14 residues. The junction had 6 bases not matched to a gene; V was cut back by 7 bases and J by 7 bases. Germline V lookup: CDR1 SNHLY, CDR2 FYNNEI. CDR3: CASNQGQGSEKLFF. The CDR3 DNA sequence: TGTGCCAGCAACCAGGGACAGGGGAGTGAAAAACTGTTTTTT.

The chain uses TRBV18 and TRBJ2-1; 7 positions match TRBD1. Per germline, CDR1 KGHSH and CDR2 LQKENI. Losses at the gene ends were 4 bases for V and 7 bases for J; bases not matched to a gene: 4. The CDR3 sequence is 13 residues long. In DNA, the CDR3 is TGTGCCAGCTCACTGGGACAGCCTAATGAGCAGTTCTTC. Translated, it gives CASSLGQPNEQFF.

CDR3 nucleotide sequence: TGTGCCAGCAGTCCTGGAGACAAGTACACTGAAGCTTTCTTT. This sequence encodes CASSPGDKYTEAFF. The V gene is TRBV28, the J gene TRBJ1-1; D is ambiguous. Germline V gene sequence: CDR1 MDHEN, CDR2 SYDVKM. The CDR3 totals 14 residues. The V end lost 5 bases, the J end lost 3 bases, and 13 bases lay between the germline ends.

The V and J genes are TRBV11-2 and TRBJ2-3, with 8 bases matching TRBD2. The trim removed 3 bases at V and 3 bases at J, leaving 2 bases unmatched. The CDR3 runs 14 residues. Germline values: CDR1 SGHAT, CDR2 FQNNGV. CDR3 DNA: TGTGCCAGCAGCTTCGGGAGGGGGACAGATACGCAGTATTTT. Translation: CASSFGRGTDTQYF.

The chain uses TRBV28 and TRBJ2-5; 7 bases are a match to TRBD2. Gene TRBJ2-7 matches the end of the DNA better, so the J call may be wrong. Germline-derived CDR1 and CDR2 are MDHEN and SYDVKM. The CDR3 extends over 14 amino acids. CDR3 loop: CASSAGLLAYEQYF. The CDR3 bases are TGTGCCAGCAGTGCGGGACTACTTGCCTACGAGCAGTACTTC.